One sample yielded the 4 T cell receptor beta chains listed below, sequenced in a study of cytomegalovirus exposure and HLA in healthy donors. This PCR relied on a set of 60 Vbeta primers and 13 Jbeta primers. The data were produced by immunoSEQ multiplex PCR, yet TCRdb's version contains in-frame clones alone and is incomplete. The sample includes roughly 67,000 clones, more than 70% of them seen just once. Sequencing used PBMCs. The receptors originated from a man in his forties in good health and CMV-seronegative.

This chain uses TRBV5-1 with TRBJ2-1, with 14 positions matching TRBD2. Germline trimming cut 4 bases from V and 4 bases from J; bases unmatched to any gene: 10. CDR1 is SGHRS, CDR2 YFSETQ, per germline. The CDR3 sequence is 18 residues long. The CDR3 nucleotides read TGCGCCAGCAGCGGAGGGACTAGCGGGGGCCCAGGATACAATGAGCAGTTCTTC. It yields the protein CASSGGTSGGPGYNEQFF.

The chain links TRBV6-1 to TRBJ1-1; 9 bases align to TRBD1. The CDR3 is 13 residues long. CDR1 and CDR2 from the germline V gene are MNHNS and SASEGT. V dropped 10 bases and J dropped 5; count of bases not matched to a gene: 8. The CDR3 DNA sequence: TGTGCCATGGCCTCGACAGGGGGGACTGAAGCTTTCTTT. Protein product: CAMASTGGTEAFF.

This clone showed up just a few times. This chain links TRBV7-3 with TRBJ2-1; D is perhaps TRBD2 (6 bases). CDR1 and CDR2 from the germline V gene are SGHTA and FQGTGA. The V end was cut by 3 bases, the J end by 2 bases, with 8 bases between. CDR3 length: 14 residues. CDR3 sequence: CASSFRETYNEQFF. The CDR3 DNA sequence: TGTGCCAGCAGCTTCCGGGAGACCTACAATGAGCAGTTCTTC.

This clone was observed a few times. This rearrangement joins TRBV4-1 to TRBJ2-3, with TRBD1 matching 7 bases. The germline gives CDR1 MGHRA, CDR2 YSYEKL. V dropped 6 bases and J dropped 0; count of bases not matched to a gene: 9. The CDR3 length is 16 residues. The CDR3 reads CASSPHDRDSTDTQYF. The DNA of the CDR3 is TGCGCCAGCAGTCCTCATGACAGGGATAGCACAGATACGCAGTATTTT.